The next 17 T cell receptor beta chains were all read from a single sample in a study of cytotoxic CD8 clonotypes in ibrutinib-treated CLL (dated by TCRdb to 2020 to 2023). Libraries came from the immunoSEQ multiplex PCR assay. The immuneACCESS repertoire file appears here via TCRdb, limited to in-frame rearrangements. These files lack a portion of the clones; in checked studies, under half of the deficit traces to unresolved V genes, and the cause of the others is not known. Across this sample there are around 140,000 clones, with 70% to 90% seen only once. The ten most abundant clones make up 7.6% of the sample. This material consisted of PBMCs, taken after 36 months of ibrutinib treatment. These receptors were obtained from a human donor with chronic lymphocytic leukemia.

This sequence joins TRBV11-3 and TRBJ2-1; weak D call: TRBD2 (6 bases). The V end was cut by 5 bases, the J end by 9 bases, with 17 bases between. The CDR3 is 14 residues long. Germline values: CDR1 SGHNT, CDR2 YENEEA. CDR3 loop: CASSKGGDVGEQFF. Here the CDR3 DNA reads TGTGCCAGCAGCAAAGGAGGGGATGTTGGTGAGCAGTTCTTC. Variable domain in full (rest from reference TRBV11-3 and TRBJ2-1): EAGVVQSPRYKIIEKKQPVAFWCNPISGHNTLYWYLQNLGQGPELLIRYENEEAVDDSQLPKDRFSAERLKGVDSTLKIQPAELGDSAVYLCASSKGGDVGEQFFGPGTRLTVL.

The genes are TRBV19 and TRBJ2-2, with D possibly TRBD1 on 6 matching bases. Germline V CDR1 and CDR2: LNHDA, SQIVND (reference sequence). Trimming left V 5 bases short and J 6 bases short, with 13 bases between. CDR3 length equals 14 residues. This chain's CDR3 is CASSVQHRAGELFF. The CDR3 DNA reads TGTGCCAGTAGTGTCCAACACAGGGCCGGGGAGCTGTTTTTT.

CDR3 sequence (DNA): TGCGCCACCGCCGGGACCACGGATTCACCCCTCCACTTT. This gives the protein CATAGTTDSPLHF. The V and J genes are TRBV5-1 and TRBJ1-6, with D tentatively TRBD1 (5 bases). The CDR3 covers 13 residues. CDR1 is SGHRS, CDR2 YFSETQ, per germline. The ends were cut back, 9 bases at V and 8 bases at J, with 15 bases in the middle.

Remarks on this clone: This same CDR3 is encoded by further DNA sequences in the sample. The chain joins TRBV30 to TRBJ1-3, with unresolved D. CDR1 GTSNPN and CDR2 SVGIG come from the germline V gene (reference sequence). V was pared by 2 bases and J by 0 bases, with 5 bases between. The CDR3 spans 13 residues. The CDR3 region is CAWSPGSGNTIYF. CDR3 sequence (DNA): TGTGCCTGGAGTCCGGGCTCTGGAAACACCATATATTTT.

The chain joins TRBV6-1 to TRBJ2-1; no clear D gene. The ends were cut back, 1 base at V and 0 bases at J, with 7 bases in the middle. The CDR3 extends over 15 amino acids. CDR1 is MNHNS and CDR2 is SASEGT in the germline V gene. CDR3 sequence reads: CASSEDSDSYNEQFF. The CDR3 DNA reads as TGTGCCAGCAGTGAAGACAGTGACTCCTACAATGAGCAGTTCTTC.

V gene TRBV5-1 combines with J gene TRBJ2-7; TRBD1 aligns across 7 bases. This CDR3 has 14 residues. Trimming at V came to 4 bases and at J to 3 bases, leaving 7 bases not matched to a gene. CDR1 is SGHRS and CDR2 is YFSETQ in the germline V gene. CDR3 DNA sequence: TGCGCCAGCAGCGGAAGGACAGGAGACTACGAGCAGTACTTC. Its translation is CASSGRTGDYEQYF. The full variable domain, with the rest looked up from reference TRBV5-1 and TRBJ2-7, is KAGVTQTPRYLIKTRGQQVTLSCSPISGHRSVSWYQQTPGQGLQFLFEYFSETQRNKGNFPGRFSGRQFSNSRSEMNVSTLELGDSALYLCASSGRTGDYEQYFGPGTRLTVT.

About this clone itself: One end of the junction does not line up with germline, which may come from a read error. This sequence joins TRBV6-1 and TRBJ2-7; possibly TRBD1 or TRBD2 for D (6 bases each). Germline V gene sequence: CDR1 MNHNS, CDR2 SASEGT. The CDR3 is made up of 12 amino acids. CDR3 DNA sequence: TGTGCCAGCAGCCCCCTCGGGGGACAAGTCCACTTC. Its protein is CASSPLGGQVHF.

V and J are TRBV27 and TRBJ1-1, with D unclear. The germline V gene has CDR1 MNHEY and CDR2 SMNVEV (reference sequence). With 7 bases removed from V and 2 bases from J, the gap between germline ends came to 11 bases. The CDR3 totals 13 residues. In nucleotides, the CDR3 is TGTGCCAGCAATTTTAACGGAAACACTGAAGCTTTCTTT. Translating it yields CASNFNGNTEAFF.

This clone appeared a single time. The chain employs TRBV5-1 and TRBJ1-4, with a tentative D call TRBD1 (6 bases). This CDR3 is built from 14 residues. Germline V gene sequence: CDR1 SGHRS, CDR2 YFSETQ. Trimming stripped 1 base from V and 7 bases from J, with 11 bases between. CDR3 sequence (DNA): TGCGCCAGCAGCTTGTCGGGGGGGCTTGAAAAACTGTTTTTT. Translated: CASSLSGGLEKLFF.

The DNA of the CDR3 is TGTGCCAGCAGTTACTCCTGGGTCAGAGGAAACACCATATATTTT. Its protein product is CASSYSWVRGNTIYF. The rearrangement links TRBV6-5 to TRBJ1-3, with D hard to call. Trimming pared 0 bases from V and 4 bases from J, leaving 10 bases between. The CDR3 runs 15 residues. CDR1 MNHEY and CDR2 SVGAGI come from the germline V gene.

The CDR3 loop is CASSQPRQGLGEAFF. CDR3 coding DNA: TGTGCCAGCTCCCAACCACGACAGGGCCTAGGTGAAGCTTTCTTT. V gene TRBV18 combines with J gene TRBJ1-1, with 7 bases lining up with TRBD1. Trimming cost V 6 bases and J 7 bases; bases outside gene matches: 14. This CDR3 is 15 amino acids long. CDR1 and CDR2 from the germline V gene are KGHSH and LQKENI.

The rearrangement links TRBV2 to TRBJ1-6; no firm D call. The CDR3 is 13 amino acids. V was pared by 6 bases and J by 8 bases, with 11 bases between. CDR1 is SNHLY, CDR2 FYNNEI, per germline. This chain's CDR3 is CASSQSPYSPLHF. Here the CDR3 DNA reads TGTGCCAGCAGCCAGAGTCCTTATTCACCCCTCCACTTT. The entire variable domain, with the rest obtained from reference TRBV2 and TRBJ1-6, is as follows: EPEVTQTPSHQVTQMGQEVILRCVPISNHLYFYWYRQILGQKVEFLVSFYNNEISEKSEIFDDQFSVERPDGSNFTLKIRSTKLEDSAMYFCASSQSPYSPLHFGNGTRLTVT.

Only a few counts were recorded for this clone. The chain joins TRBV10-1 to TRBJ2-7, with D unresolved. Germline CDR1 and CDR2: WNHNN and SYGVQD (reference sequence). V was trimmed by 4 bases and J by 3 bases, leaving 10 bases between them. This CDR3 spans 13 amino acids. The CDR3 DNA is TGCGCCAGCAGTGGACCGCGTGTCTACGAGCAGTACTTC. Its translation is CASSGPRVYEQYF.

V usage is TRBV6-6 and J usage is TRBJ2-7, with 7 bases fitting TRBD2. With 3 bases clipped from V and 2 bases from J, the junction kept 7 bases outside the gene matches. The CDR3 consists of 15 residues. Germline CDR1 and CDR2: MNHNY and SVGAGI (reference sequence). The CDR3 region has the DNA TGTGCCAGCAGTTATTCCCACGGGGGGACCTACGAGCAGTACTTC. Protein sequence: CASSYSHGGTYEQYF.

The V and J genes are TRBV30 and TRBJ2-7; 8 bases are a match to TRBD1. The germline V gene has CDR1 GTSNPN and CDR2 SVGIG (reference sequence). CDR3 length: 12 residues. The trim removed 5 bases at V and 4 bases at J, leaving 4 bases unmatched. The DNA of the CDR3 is TGTGCCTGGGCAGGGGGCCTTTACGAGCAGTACTTC. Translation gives CAWAGGLYEQYF.

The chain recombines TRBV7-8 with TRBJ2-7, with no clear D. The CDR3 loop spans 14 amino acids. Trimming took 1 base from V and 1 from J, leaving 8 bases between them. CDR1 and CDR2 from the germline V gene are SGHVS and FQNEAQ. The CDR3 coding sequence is TGTGCCAGCAGCTTAGGGGTCAGATCCTACGAGCAGTACTTC. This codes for CASSLGVRSYEQYF.

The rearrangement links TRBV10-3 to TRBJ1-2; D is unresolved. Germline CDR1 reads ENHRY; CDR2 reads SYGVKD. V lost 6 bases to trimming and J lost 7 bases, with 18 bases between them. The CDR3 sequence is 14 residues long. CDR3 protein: CAISQDRFESGYTF. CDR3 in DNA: TGTGCCATCAGCCAGGACCGCTTCGAGAGTGGCTACACCTTC.